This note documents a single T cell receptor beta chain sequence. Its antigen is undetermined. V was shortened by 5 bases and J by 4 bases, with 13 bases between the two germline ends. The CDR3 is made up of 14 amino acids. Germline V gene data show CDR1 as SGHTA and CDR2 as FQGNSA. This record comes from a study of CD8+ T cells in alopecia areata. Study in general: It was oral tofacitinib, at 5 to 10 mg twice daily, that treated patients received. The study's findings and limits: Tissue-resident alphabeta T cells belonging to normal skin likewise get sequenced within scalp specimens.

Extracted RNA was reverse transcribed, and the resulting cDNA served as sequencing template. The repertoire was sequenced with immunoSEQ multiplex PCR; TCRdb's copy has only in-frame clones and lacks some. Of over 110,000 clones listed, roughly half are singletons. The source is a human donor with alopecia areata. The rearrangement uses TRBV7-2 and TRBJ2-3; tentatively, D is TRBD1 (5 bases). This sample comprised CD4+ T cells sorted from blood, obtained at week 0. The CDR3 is CASSGSSGSDTQYF. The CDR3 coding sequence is TGTGCCAGCAGCGGATCATCAGGGTCAGATACGCAGTATTTT. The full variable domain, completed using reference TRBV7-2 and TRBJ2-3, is GAGVSQSPSNKVTEKGKDVELRCDPISGHTALYWYRQSLGQGLEFLIYFQGNSAPDKSGLPSDRFSAERTGGSVSTLTIQRTQQEDSAVYLCASSGSSGSDTQYFGPGTRLTVL.